These 15 T cell receptor beta chains came from one sample sequenced in a study of T cells in Graves' hyperthyroidism and ophthalmopathy. The investigators amplified TCR beta CDR3 regions from RNA transcripts. A first-round RT-PCR of the TCR CDR3 used the HTBI primer set. TCRdb reprocessed the multiplex PCR reads with MiXCR, giving one entry per CDR3 protein. This table has around 400,000 distinct CDR3 sequences, 20% to 30% appearing once. The sequencing input was blood. The receptors were sampled from a man aged 45-65 years with Graves' hyperthyroidism.

V gene TRBV6-1 combines with J gene TRBJ2-7; 7 positions match TRBD1. With 7 bases clipped from V and 0 bases from J, the junction kept 6 bases outside the gene matches. In germline, CDR1 is MNHNS, CDR2 SASEGT. The CDR3 is 14 amino acids. CDR3 coding DNA: TGTGCCAGCACCTCGGACAGGACCTCCTACGAGCAGTACTTC. Its protein product is CASTSDRTSYEQYF.

This clonotype was picked up a small number of times. V and J are TRBV7-2 and TRBJ2-3; D call uncertain. Germline loops: CDR1 SGHTA, CDR2 FQGNSA. The germline V and J ends were trimmed by 2 bases and 5 bases, with 14 bases remaining between them. CDR3 length: 15 amino acids. The CDR3 DNA reads TGTGCCAGCAGCTTACTGGGCCGATATGGAGATACGCAGTATTTT. The encoded protein is CASSLLGRYGDTQYF. The whole variable domain, remainder taken from reference TRBV7-2 and TRBJ2-3, is GAGVSQSPSNKVTEKGKDVELRCDPISGHTALYWYRQSLGQGLEFLIYFQGNSAPDKSGLPSDRFSAERTGGSVSTLTIQRTQQEDSAVYLCASSLLGRYGDTQYFGPGTRLTVL.

This clonotype was detected only a few times. This could be a read error, since a much larger clone is one nucleotide away. The chain employs TRBV24-1 and TRBJ2-5; 8 bases fit TRBD1. The CDR3 totals 14 residues. V trimming: 7 bases; J trimming: 5 bases; junction bases outside the gene matches: 8. Germline CDR1 reads KGHDR; CDR2 reads SFDVKD. CDR3 sequence: CATSLTGETETQYF. In nucleotides, the CDR3 is TGTGCCACCAGCCTGACAGGGGAGACGGAGACCCAGTACTTC.

This rearrangement joins TRBV10-3 to TRBJ1-2; no clear D gene. The CDR3 covers 14 residues. V dropped 3 bases and J dropped 7 bases, with 15 bases sitting between them. Germline values: CDR1 ENHRY, CDR2 SYGVKD. The CDR3 DNA follows: TGTGCCATCAGTGACCCCCTCGTAGGGTCTGGCTACACCTTC. It yields the protein CAISDPLVGSGYTF.

The chain uses TRBV10-1 and TRBJ1-6; D is undetermined. The V gene lost 7 bases and the J gene lost 3 bases, with 13 bases spanning the gap. From germline, CDR1 is WNHNN and CDR2 SYGVQD (reference sequence). This CDR3 contains 15 residues. The CDR3 loop is CASKIRRFYNSPLHF. The CDR3 DNA follows: TGCGCCAGCAAAATTAGGAGGTTCTATAATTCACCCCTCCACTTT.

This clonotype has a count of ten or more. The J gene is TRBJ1-5, the V gene TRBV28; 8 nucleotides line up with TRBD1. V shed 2 bases, J shed 3 bases, and the junction held 3 bases outside the gene matches. This CDR3 region has 15 residues. Germline V CDR1 and CDR2: MDHEN, SYDVKM. The DNA for the CDR3 is TGTGCCAGCAGTTTACAGGGGGCGCTCAATCAGCCCCAGCATTTT. Its protein product is CASSLQGALNQPQHF.

V gene TRBV7-9 combines with J gene TRBJ2-5; D is ambiguous. Germline CDR1 SEHNR, CDR2 FQNEAQ (reference sequence). Trimming shortened V by 3 bases and J by 1 base, and 9 bases separated the two germline ends. This CDR3 comprises 14 residues. CDR3 bases: TGTGCCAGCAGCTTGGGTCTGATCCAAGAGACCCAGTACTTC. Its translation: CASSLGLIQETQYF.

A note on this clonotype: This clone may be a read error of a much larger clone one base away. The chain couples TRBV11-1 to TRBJ2-3; D is ambiguous. The CDR3 runs to 15 residues. Germline-derived CDR1 and CDR2 are SGHAT and FQDESV (reference sequence). CDR3 residues: CASSLAAGRTDTQCF. The DNA for the CDR3 is TGTGCCAGCAGCTTAGCAGCAGGACGCACAGATACGCAGTGTTTT.

With regard to this clonotype: An end of the junction differs from the germline gene, which may be a read error. The chain links TRBV4-1 to TRBJ1-2; D not certain. From germline, CDR1 is MGHRA and CDR2 YSYEKL. The CDR3 runs 15 residues. The CDR3 sequence: CASSQESPLLYGCTF. In DNA, the CDR3 is TGCGCCAGCAGCCAAGAATCGCCTCTCCTCTATGGCTGCACCTTC.

This clonotype was counted only a few times. The V call is TRBV7-9, the J call TRBJ2-2; 9 bases align to TRBD2. The junction had 5 bases not matched to a gene; V was cut back by 5 bases and J by 1 base. Germline CDR1 and CDR2: SEHNR and FQNEAQ (reference sequence). The CDR3 loop spans 16 amino acids. The CDR3 here is CASSERTSENTGELFF. The CDR3 region has the DNA TGTGCCAGCAGCGAAAGGACTAGCGAGAACACCGGGGAGCTGTTTTTT.

At least ten counts were recorded for this clonotype. In DNA, the CDR3 is TGTGCCAGCAGCTCCGGACAGGGGCGCACTGAAGCTTTCTTT. As protein: CASSSGQGRTEAFF. The chain recombines TRBV11-2 with TRBJ1-1, with TRBD1 identical over 9 bases. J was trimmed by 4 bases and V by 4 bases; bases with no gene match: 4. This CDR3 is built from 14 residues. The germline gives CDR1 SGHAT, CDR2 FQNNGV.

This clonotype showed up just a few times. The CDR3 spells CASSPSTSGKLEQYF. In nucleotides, the CDR3 is TGTGCCAGCAGTCCTTCGACTAGCGGGAAGCTCGAGCAGTACTTC. The chain joins TRBV6-1 to TRBJ2-7, with 11 bases lining up with TRBD2. V gave up 5 bases and J gave up 6 bases; unmatched junction bases: 9. CDR1 is MNHNS, CDR2 SASEGT, per germline. The CDR3 loop spans 15 amino acids.

The chain couples TRBV11-2 to TRBJ2-1, with 13 nucleotides matching TRBD2. Germline V gene sequence: CDR1 SGHAT, CDR2 FQNNGV. This CDR3 spans 13 amino acids. V lost 8 bases and J lost 7; bases outside the gene matches: 2. CDR3 coding DNA: TGTGCCAGCGAGGGACTAGCGGGGAATGAGCAGTTCTTC. It is translated as CASEGLAGNEQFF. Filled out from reference TRBV11-2 and TRBJ2-1, the complete variable domain reads EAGVAQSPRYKIIEKRQSVAFWCNPISGHATLYWYQQILGQGPKLLIQFQNNGVVDDSQLPKDRFSAERLKGVDSTLKIQPAKLEDSAVYLCASEGLAGNEQFFGPGTRLTVL.

In this sample, this clonotype turned up a few times. This sequence joins TRBV7-9 and TRBJ2-5, with 11 positions matching TRBD1. V lost 5 bases, J lost 4 bases, and 9 bases stayed unmatched. This CDR3 is 16 amino acids long. Germline V CDR1 and CDR2: SEHNR, FQNEAQ (reference sequence). CDR3: CASSTRRTGGAETQYF. The DNA of the CDR3 is TGTGCCAGCAGCACGCGAAGGACAGGGGGCGCAGAGACCCAGTACTTC.

In its sample, this clonotype was seen a few times. The V gene is TRBV7-2, the J gene TRBJ2-7; the match to TRBD1 covers 8 bases. CDR3 size: 14 residues. Germline CDR1 reads SGHTA; CDR2 reads FQGNSA. The junction had 12 bases not matched to a gene; V was cut back by 5 bases and J by 9 bases. Here the CDR3 DNA reads TGTGCCAGCAGCGCATCCGGGACAGGATATGGGCAGTACTTC. This encodes CASSASGTGYGQYF.